This T cell receptor beta chain was documented in a study of blood T cell repertoires in COVID-19. Looking at the study overall: Acute-phase and convalescent COVID-19 samples originated in the United States, Italy and Spain. From T cells, B-cell-depleted T cells, or PBMCs came the material, which was cDNA or gDNA.

In the original workflow: The assay estimated nucleated cells by amplifying reference gene primers. TCRdb keeps only in-frame clones here, not all; method: immunoSEQ multiplex PCR. The DNA gave D and trimming, while V, J and clone size come from that table. Among 9,500 to 15,000 clones listed, around 70% were seen once. The ends were cut back, 4 bases at V and 12 bases at J, with 25 bases in the middle. There are 15 residues in the CDR3. In germline, CDR1 is MDHEN, CDR2 SYDVKM. This chain joins TRBV28 and TRBJ2-7; tentative D call: TRBD2 (6 bases). Sequenced: peripheral blood. This clonotype originated in a man between 60 and 75 years old with COVID-19, enrolled during active disease. CDR3 amino acids: CASSSFSEGLGWGYF. CDR3 coding DNA: TGTGCCAGCAGTTCCTTTAGTGAGGGACTGGGCTGGGGGTACTTC.